In its sample, the clone carrying this T cell receptor (beta chain) was seen many times. Its antigen is unidentified. V lost 7 bases and J lost 3, with 13 bases in between. CDR3 length: 14 amino acids. The library targeted TCRbeta and was prepared with unique molecular identifiers. TCRdb reprocessed the PCR reads via MiXCR and lists one record per CDR3 protein. The sample includes 800,000 to 1,000,000 distinct CDR3 sequences, about 29% of them seen just once. The data originate from a study of T-cell reconstitution after alpha-beta-depleted transplantation in children. Study-level points and caveats: It was reported that alpha-beta T cells came from several hundred expanded graft clones (about two months after transplant). From surviving recipient T cells and thymic progenitors came the high day-60 TCRbeta diversity observed in some patients. It was newly produced T cells that mostly accounted for T-cell counts and diversity one year after transplant.

Sequencing used PBMCs, mostly from graft donor cells, obtained 360 days after TCRalphabeta/CD19-depleted stem cell transplant. The source is a boy less than two years old who had a stem cell transplant for SCID, so the T cells may come from the graft donor. J is TRBJ2-1 and V is TRBV12-3 or TRBV12-4, with a possible D match to TRBD1 (5 bases). DNA of the CDR3: TGTGCCAGCACCCCGGACACGATCTACAATGAGCAGTTCTTC. Protein: CASTPDTIYNEQFF.